This T cell receptor (beta chain) was sequenced during a study of blood T cells in healthy people across ages. With a J-beta primer mix and a sample-barcoded 5' primer, a second PCR ran about 7 to 11 cycles. TCRdb processed the 5' RACE reads anew with MiXCR; each CDR3 protein has one entry. The sample gives hundreds of thousands of distinct CDR3 sequences, 24% of which show up once; 8.7% is in the top ten. The CDR3 has 15 amino acids. These data were also reused for a study on T cells of mothers and their children.

Sample: blood. This rearrangement joins TRBV21-1 to TRBJ2-3; whether TRBD1, the table's D call, matches the DNA was not checked. TRBV21-1 is a listed pseudogene. This sequence was found in a boy under 18 in good health. CDR3 nucleotide sequence: TGTGCCAGCAGCAAAGTTGGGGGCCGGACAGATACGCAGTATTTT. This sequence encodes CASSKVGGRTDTQYF.